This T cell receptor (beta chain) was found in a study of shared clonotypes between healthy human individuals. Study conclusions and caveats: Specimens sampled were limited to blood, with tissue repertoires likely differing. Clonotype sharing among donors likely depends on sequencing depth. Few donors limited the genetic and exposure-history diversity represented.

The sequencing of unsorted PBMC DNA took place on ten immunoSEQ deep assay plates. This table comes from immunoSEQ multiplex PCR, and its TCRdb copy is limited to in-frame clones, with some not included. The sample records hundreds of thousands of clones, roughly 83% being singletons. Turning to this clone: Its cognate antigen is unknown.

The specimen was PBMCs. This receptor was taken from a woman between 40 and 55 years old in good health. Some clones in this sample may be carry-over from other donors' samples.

The CDR3 sequence: CASSLLPAGRTEAFF. CDR3 DNA: TGTGCCAGCAGTTTACTCCCGGCGGGGCGTACTGAAGCTTTCTTT. The rearrangement uses TRBV28 and TRBJ1-1; perhaps TRBD1 as D (5 bases). V lost 2 bases and J lost 5, with 15 bases in between. The CDR3 is made up of 15 amino acids. Per the germline V gene, CDR1 is MDHEN and CDR2 is SYDVKM.